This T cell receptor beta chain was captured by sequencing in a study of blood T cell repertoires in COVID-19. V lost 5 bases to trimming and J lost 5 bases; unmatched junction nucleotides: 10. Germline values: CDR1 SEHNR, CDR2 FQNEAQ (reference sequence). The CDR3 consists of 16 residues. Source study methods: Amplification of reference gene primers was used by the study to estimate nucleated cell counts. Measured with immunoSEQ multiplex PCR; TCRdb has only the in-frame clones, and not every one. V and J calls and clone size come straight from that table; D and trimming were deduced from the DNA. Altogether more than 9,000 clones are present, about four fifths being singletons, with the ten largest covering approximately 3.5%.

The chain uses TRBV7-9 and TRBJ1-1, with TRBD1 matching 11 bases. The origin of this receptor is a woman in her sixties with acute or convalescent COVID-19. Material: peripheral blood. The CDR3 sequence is CASSKLDRGRRTEAFF. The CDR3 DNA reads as TGTGCCAGCAGCAAGTTGGACAGGGGGCGCCGGACTGAAGCTTTCTTT.